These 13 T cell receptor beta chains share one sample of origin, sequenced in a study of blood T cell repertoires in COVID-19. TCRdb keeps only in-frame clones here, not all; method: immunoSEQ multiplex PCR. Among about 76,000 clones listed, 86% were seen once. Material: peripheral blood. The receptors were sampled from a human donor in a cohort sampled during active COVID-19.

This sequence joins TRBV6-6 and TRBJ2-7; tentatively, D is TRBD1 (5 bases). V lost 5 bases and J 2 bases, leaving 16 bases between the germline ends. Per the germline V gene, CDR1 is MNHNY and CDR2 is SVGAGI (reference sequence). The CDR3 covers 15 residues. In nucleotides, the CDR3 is TGTGCCAGCAGTACCCGACAGACTCGACCCTACGAGCAGTACTTC. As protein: CASSTRQTRPYEQYF.

CDR3 loop: CASSPLAGAYEQYF. The DNA of the CDR3 is TGTGCCAGCAGCCCCCTAGCGGGAGCCTACGAGCAGTACTTC. The chain carries TRBV11-2 and TRBJ2-7; 10 bases fit TRBD2. The germline gives CDR1 SGHAT, CDR2 FQNNGV. The CDR3 sequence is 14 residues long. V lost 5 bases to trimming and J lost 2 bases; unmatched junction nucleotides: 3. Full variable domain (rest looked up from reference TRBV11-2 and TRBJ2-7): EAGVAQSPRYKIIEKRQSVAFWCNPISGHATLYWYQQILGQGPKLLIQFQNNGVVDDSQLPKDRFSAERLKGVDSTLKIQPAKLEDSAVYLCASSPLAGAYEQYFGPGTRLTVT.

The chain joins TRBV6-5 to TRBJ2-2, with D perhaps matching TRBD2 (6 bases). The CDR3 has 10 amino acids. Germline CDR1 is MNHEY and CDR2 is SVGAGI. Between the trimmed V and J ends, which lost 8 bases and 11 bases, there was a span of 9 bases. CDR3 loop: CASGGGELFF. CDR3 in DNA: TGTGCCAGCGGGGGAGGAGAGCTGTTTTTT.

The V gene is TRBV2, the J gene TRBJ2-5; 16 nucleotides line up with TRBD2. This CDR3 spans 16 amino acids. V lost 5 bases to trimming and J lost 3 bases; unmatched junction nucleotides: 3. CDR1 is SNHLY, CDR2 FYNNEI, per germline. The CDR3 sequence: CASSYGTSGREETQYF. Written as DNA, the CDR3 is TGTGCCAGCAGTTACGGGACTAGCGGGAGGGAAGAGACCCAGTACTTC.

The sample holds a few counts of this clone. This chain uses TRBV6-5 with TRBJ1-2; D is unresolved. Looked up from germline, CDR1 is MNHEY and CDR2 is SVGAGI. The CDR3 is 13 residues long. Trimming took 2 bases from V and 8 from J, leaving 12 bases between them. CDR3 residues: CASSYLTDRGYTF. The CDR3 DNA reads TGTGCCAGCAGTTACCTAACAGACCGGGGCTACACCTTC.

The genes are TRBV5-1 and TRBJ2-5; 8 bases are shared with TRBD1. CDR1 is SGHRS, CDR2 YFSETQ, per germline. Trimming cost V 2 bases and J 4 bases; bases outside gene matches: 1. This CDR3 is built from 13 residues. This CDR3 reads CASSLGQGETQYF. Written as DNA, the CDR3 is TGCGCCAGCAGCTTAGGACAGGGAGAGACCCAGTACTTC.

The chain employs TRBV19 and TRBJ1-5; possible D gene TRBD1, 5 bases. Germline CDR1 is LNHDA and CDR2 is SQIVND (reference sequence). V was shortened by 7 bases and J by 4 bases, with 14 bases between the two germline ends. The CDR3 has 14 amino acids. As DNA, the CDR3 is TGTGCCAGTAAACCTAGACAGCCTAATCAGCCCCAGCATTTT. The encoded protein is CASKPRQPNQPQHF.

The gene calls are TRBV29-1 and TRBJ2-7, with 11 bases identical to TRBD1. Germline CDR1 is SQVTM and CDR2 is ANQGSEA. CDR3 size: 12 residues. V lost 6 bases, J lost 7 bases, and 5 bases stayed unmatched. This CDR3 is CSVSDRGREQYF. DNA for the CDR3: TGCAGCGTGTCGGACAGGGGGCGAGAGCAGTACTTC.

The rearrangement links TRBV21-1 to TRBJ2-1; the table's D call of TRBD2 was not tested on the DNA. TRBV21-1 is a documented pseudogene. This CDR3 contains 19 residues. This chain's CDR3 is CASTLRASGRSSSYNEQFF. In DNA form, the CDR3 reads TGTGCCAGCACCCTACGGGCTAGCGGGAGGTCAAGCTCCTACAATGAGCAGTTCTTC.

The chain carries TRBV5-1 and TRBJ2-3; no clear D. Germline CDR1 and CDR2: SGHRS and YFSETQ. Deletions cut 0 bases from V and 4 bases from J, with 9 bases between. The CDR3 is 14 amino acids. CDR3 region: CASSLVAESDTQYF. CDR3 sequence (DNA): TGCGCCAGCAGCTTGGTAGCCGAATCAGATACGCAGTATTTT.

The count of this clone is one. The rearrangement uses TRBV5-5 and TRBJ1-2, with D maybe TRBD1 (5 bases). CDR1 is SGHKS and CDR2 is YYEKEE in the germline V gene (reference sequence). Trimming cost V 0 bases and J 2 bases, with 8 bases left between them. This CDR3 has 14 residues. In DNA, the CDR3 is TGTGCCAGCAGCTTGGTGGCAGGGAACTATGGCTACACCTTC. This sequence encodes CASSLVAGNYGYTF. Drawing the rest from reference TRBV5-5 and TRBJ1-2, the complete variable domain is DAGVTQSPTHLIKTRGQQVTLRCSPISGHKSVSWYQQVLGQGPQFIFQYYEKEERGRGNFPDRFSARQFPNYSSELNVNALLLGDSALYLCASSLVAGNYGYTFGSGTRLTVV.

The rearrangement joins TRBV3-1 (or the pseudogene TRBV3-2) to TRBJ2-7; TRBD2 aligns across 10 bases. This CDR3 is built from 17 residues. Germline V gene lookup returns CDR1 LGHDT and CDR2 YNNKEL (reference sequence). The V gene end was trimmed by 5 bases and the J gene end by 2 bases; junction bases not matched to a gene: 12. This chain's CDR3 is CASSDNLLAGRAYEQYF. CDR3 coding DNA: TGTGCCAGCAGCGACAACTTACTAGCGGGACGCGCCTACGAGCAGTACTTC.

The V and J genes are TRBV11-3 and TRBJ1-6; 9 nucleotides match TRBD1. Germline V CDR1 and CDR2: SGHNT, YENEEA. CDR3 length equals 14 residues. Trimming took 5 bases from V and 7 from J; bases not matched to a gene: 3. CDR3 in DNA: TGTGCCAGCAGCCTCGACAGGGGGAATTCACCCCTCCACTTT. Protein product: CASSLDRGNSPLHF.